The present entry profiles one T cell receptor (beta chain) with its context. Only in-frame clones appear in the TCRdb table, and some are missing; sequencing was by immunoSEQ multiplex PCR. The sample contains more than 15,000 clones, approximately 70% of which appear only once. Per germline, CDR1 SGHRS and CDR2 YFSETQ. The V and J ends lost 2 bases and 0 bases respectively, with 8 bases between them. The CDR3 runs to 15 residues. The tumor samples were collected prior to definitive surgery or chemotherapy. The data derive from a study of high-grade serous ovarian cancer treatment subgroups. In the study overall: Each sample yielded on average 7,494 unique TCR beta rearrangements from some 15,000 reads.

The V and J genes are TRBV5-1 and TRBJ2-2; D is unclear. The TCR originated in a human donor with high-grade serous ovarian cancer. Sequencing was done on a sample of tumor tissue. The CDR3 sequence: CASSLWATNTGELFF. CDR3 sequence (DNA): TGCGCCAGCAGCTTATGGGCTACGAACACCGGGGAGCTGTTTTTT. The complete variable domain, with remaining parts taken from reference TRBV5-1 and TRBJ2-2, reads KAGVTQTPRYLIKTRGQQVTLSCSPISGHRSVSWYQQTPGQGLQFLFEYFSETQRNKGNFPGRFSGRQFSNSRSEMNVSTLELGDSALYLCASSLWATNTGELFFGEGSRLTVL.